This record looks at one TCR beta chain sequence and its context. These data come from a study of shared clonotypes between healthy human individuals. The CDR3 is made up of 14 amino acids. V was pared by 2 bases and J by 0 bases, with 7 bases between. Germline V gene sequence: CDR1 MNHEY, CDR2 SMNVEV (reference sequence). CD8 cells regarded as naive lacked CD45RO, were positively chosen for CCR7, and omitted terminally differentiated effector memory CD45RA+ cells. The authors split each subset's genomic DNA evenly across several immunoSEQ plates. Measured with immunoSEQ multiplex PCR; TCRdb has only the in-frame clones, and not every one. The table records more than 500,000 clones, around 96% of them present only once.

J is TRBJ2-5 and V is TRBV27; no reliable D call. The receptor was isolated from a woman aged 25 to 39 in good health. The source material was naive CD8+ T cells sorted from blood. CDR3 DNA: TGTGCCAGCAGTTTAACTTCTTACCAAGAGACCCAGTACTTC. It yields the protein CASSLTSYQETQYF.